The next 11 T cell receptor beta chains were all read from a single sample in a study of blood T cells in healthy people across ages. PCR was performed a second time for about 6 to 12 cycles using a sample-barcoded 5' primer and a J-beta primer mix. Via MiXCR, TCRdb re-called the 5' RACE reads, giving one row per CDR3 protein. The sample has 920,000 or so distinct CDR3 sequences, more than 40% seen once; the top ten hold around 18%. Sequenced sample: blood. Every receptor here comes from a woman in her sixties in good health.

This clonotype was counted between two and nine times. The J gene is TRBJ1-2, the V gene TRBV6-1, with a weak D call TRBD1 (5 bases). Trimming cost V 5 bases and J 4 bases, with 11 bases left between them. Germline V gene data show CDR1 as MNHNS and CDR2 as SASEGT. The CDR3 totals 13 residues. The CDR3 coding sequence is TGTGCCAGCAGTCCCGGGGGGACCTATGGCTACACCTTC. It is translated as CASSPGGTYGYTF.

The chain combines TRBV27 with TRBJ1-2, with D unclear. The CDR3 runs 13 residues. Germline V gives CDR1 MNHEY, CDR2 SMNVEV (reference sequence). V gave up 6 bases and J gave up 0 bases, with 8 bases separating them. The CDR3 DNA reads TGTGCCAGCAGCCACCATGCTAACTATGGCTACACCTTC. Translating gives CASSHHANYGYTF.

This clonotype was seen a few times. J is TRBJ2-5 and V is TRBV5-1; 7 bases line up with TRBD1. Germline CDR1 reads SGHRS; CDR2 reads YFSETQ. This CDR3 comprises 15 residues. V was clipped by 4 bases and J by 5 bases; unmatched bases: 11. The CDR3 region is CASSEREGAGETQYF. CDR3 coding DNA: TGCGCCAGCAGCGAGCGTGAGGGGGCTGGGGAGACCCAGTACTTC.

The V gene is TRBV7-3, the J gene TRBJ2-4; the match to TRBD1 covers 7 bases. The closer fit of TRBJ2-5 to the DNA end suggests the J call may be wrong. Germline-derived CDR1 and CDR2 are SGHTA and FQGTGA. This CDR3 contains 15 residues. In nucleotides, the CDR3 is TGTGCCAGCAGCTTAAATCCAGGGGGAAAGGAGACCCAGTACTTC. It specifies CASSLNPGGKETQYF.

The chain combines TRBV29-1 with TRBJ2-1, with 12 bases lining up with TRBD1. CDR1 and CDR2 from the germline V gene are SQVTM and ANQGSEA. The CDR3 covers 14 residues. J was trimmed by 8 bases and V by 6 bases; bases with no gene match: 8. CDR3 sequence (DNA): TGCAGCGTGGGACAGGGGGCCCCACCCCATGAGCAGTTCTTC. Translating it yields CSVGQGAPPHEQFF.

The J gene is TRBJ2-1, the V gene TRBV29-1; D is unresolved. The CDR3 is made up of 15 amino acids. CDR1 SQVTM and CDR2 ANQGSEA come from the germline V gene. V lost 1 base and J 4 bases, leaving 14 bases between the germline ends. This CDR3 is CSVEGPTTGYNEQFF. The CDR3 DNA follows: TGCAGCGTTGAAGGGCCGACAACGGGTTACAATGAGCAGTTCTTC.

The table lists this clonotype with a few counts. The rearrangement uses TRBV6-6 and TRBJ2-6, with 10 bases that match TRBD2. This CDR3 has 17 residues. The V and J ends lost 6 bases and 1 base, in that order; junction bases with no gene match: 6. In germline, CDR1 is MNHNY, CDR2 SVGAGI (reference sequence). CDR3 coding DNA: TGTGCCAGCAGGGCAGGACTAGCGGATTCTGGGGCCAACGTCCTGACTTTC. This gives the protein CASRAGLADSGANVLTF.

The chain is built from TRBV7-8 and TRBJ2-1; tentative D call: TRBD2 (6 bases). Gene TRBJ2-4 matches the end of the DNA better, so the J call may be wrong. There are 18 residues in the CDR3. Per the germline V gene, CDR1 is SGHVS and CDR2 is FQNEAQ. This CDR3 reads CASSLVLAKGEIKNIQYF. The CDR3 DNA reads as TGTGCCAGCAGCTTAGTACTAGCTAAAGGGGAAATCAAAAACATTCAGTACTTC.

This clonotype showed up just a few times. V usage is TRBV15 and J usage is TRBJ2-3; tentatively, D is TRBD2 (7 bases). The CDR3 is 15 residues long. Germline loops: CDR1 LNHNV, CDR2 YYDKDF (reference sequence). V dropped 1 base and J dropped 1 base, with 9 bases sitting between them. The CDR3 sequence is CATSRAGGGTDTQYF. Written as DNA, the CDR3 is TGTGCCACCAGCAGAGCGGGGGGCGGCACAGATACGCAGTATTTT.

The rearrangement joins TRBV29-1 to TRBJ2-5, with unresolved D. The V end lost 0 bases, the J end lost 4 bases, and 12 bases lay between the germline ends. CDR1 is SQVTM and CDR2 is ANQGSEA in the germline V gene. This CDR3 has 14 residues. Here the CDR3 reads CSVEEVKRRETQYF. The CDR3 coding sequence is TGCAGCGTTGAAGAGGTAAAGAGGCGAGAGACCCAGTACTTC.

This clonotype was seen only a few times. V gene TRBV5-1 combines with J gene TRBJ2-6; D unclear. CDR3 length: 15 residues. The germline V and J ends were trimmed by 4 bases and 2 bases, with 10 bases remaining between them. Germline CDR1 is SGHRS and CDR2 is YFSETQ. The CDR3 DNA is TGCGCCAGCAGCCTGGTTGTGGCTGGGGCCAACGTCCTGACTTTC. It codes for CASSLVVAGANVLTF.